This is a list of T cell receptor beta chains from one sample in a study of molecular identifiers for immune sequencing clone quantification. MiXCR was run by TCRdb on the PCR reads, yielding one entry per CDR3 protein. Altogether just over 40,000 distinct CDR3 sequences are present, 24% being singletons, with the ten largest covering just under 1%. The sample taken for sequencing was naive CD8+ T cells from blood, with Jurkat cell RNA spiked in. The receptors originated from a human donor in good health. Some libraries in this study had Jurkat cell RNA spiked in. The CDR3 runs from the conserved cysteine through the conserved F or W. D genes are given only for firm matches. Some rows mark clone size as missing; the rest say once, few, many or name a class of expanded clone.

D: TRBD1; V: TRBV25-1; J: TRBJ1-2; size: -; DNA: TGTGCCAGCAGTGATCCAAGGGGGCTAAACTATGACTACACCTTC; CDR3: CASSDPRGLNYDYTF
D: -; V: TRBV20-1; J: TRBJ2-1; size: few; DNA: TGCAGTGCTACGGGAGTGACTTGGGGTGAGCAGTTCTTC; CDR3: CSATGVTWGEQFF
D: -; V: TRBV3-1; J: TRBJ2-2; size: many; DNA: TGTGCCAGCAGCCCCCTAAAGGGCCCCTCCACCGGGGAGCTGTTTTTT; CDR3: CASSPLKGPSTGELFF
D: -; V: TRBV11-1; J: TRBJ2-5; size: many; DNA: TGTGCCAGCAGCTTGAAGGCGTGGGATCAAGAGACCCAGTACTTC; CDR3: CASSLKAWDQETQYF
D: -; V: TRBV3-1; J: TRBJ2-1; size: -; DNA: TGTGCCAGCAGCCCCCGCGGGAAGGGGATGGGTGAGCAGTTCTTC; CDR3: CASSPRGKGMGEQFF
D: TRBD1; V: TRBV27; J: TRBJ1-1; size: many; DNA: TGTGCCAGCGGGCAGGGGGCATTCACTGAAGCTTTCTTT; CDR3: CASGQGAFTEAFF
D: -; V: TRBV6-2/TRBV6-3; J: TRBJ1-1; size: many; DNA: TGTGCCAGCAGTTACTCGTACGGGCACACTGAAGCTTTCTTT; CDR3: CASSYSYGHTEAFF
D: -; V: TRBV28; J: TRBJ2-6; size: many; DNA: TGTGCCAGCAGTTTGTTTGGGGCCAACGTCCTGACTTTC; CDR3: CASSLFGANVLTF
D: TRBD1; V: TRBV29-1; J: TRBJ2-3; size: many; DNA: TGCAGCGTTACCCGGCGGGGACAGGGAACAGATACGCAGTATTTT; CDR3: CSVTRRGQGTDTQYF
D: -; V: TRBV25-1; J: TRBJ1-1; size: few; DNA: TGTGCCAGCAGTGTGGGGTATGGCACTGAAGCTTTCTTT; CDR3: CASSVGYGTEAFF
D: -; V: TRBV4-1; J: TRBJ2-1; size: -; DNA: TGCGCCTGCAGCCATGCAGGGCTCAAGGACGATGAGCAGTTCTTC; CDR3: CACSHAGLKDDEQFF
D: TRBD2; V: TRBV7-2; J: TRBJ2-5; size: many; DNA: TGTGCCAGCAGCGAGTCAGCTCGGAGCGGGGGTTTTGAGACCCAGTACTTC; CDR3: CASSESARSGGFETQYF
D: -; V: TRBV4-3; J: TRBJ2-7; size: many; DNA: TGCGCCAGCAGCCAAGAGGTCTCCAACTACGAGCAGTACTTC; CDR3: CASSQEVSNYEQYF
D: -; V: TRBV18; J: TRBJ2-1; size: few; DNA: TGTGCCAGCTCACCAGGGCCAGGGGAGAAGCAGTTCTTC; CDR3: CASSPGPGEKQFF
D: -; V: TRBV25-1; J: TRBJ2-7; size: many; DNA: TGTGCCAGCCGCAAAGGGCCCCCTTATGAGCAGTACTTC; CDR3: CASRKGPPYEQYF
D: -; V: TRBV19; J: TRBJ2-3; size: few; DNA: TGTGCCAGTAGTATTTCGAGAGATACGCAGTATTTT; CDR3: CASSISRDTQYF
D: -; V: TRBV30; J: TRBJ2-7; size: many; DNA: TGTGCCTGGAGTGTACATTCCGACGAGCAGTACTTC; CDR3: CAWSVHSDEQYF
D: TRBD2; V: TRBV2; J: TRBJ2-7; size: -; DNA: TGTGCCAGCAGTGAAACCGGGACTAGCGGGGCCGTTTCCTACGAGCAGTACTTC; CDR3: CASSETGTSGAVSYEQYF
D: -; V: TRBV29-1; J: TRBJ1-1; size: few; DNA: TGCAGCGTTGACGATCAGGGGCTGAACACTGAAGCTTTCTTT; CDR3: CSVDDQGLNTEAFF
D: -; V: TRBV2; J: TRBJ1-1; size: -; DNA: TGTGCCAGCAGGCCGACAGAGAACACTGAAGCTTTCTTT; CDR3: CASRPTENTEAFF
D: -; V: TRBV12-3/TRBV12-4; J: TRBJ2-3; size: many; DNA: TGTGCCAGCAGTTCTGCCACAGATACGCAGTATTTT; CDR3: CASSSATDTQYF
D: -; V: TRBV20-1; J: TRBJ2-5; size: -; DNA: TGCAGTGCTGGCCCGACAGGGGCGGACTGGGGGGGCCAAGAGACCCAGTACTTC; CDR3: CSAGPTGADWGGQETQYF
D: -; V: TRBV20-1; J: TRBJ2-1; size: -; DNA: TGCAGTGCTAGCCCGGACGCCAGCTCCTACAATGAGCAGTTCTTC; CDR3: CSASPDASSYNEQFF
D: TRBD2; V: TRBV7-9; J: TRBJ2-7; size: -; DNA: TGTGCCAGCAGTGCCGGGACTAGCGGGAGATACGAGCGGTACTTC; CDR3: CASSAGTSGRYERYF
D: TRBD1; V: TRBV13; J: TRBJ1-1; size: -; DNA: TGTGCCAGCAGCACGGGACAGGGACGGGGTATGAACACTGAAGCTTTCTTT; CDR3: CASSTGQGRGMNTEAFF
D: TRBD2; V: TRBV12-3/TRBV12-4; J: TRBJ2-3; size: -; DNA: TGTGCCTGCAGTCTATCGGGAGGGCGGGAGGGTCTCAACACAGATACGCAGTATTTT; CDR3: CACSLSGGREGLNTDTQYF
D: TRBD2; V: TRBV6-4; J: TRBJ2-7; size: -; DNA: TGTGCCAGCAGTGACTCACTAGCGGGGCTCCCCGAGCAGTCCTTC; CDR3: CASSDSLAGLPEQSF
D: TRBD1; V: TRBV7-9; J: TRBJ2-7; size: many; DNA: TGTGCCAGCAGCTTGCCGGGACAGAAATACGAGCAGTACTTC; CDR3: CASSLPGQKYEQYF
D: TRBD1; V: TRBV7-9; J: TRBJ2-5; size: many; DNA: TGTGCCAGCGGGGACAGCGGACAAGAGACCCAGTACTTC; CDR3: CASGDSGQETQYF
D: -; V: TRBV30; J: TRBJ2-7; size: many; DNA: TGTGCCTGGAGTGGTTCGGTCGAGCAGTACTTC; CDR3: CAWSGSVEQYF
D: -; V: TRBV4-3; J: TRBJ2-7; size: many; DNA: TGCGCCAGCAGCCAAGGGCTGGGCGAGCAGTACTTC; CDR3: CASSQGLGEQYF
D: -; V: TRBV12-3/TRBV12-4; J: TRBJ2-3; size: -; DNA: TGTGCCAGCAGTCCCCACAAGACCCCTACGCCCACAGATACGCAGTATTTT; CDR3: CASSPHKTPTPTDTQYF
D: -; V: TRBV20-1; J: TRBJ2-5; size: -; DNA: TGCAGTGCTTGGCCCAGCACAGGTTCCCAAGAGGCCCAGTACTTC; CDR3: CSAWPSTGSQEAQYF
D: TRBD2; V: TRBV4-3; J: TRBJ2-3; size: few; DNA: TGCGCCAGCAGCCCTAGCGGGAGTCCGCTGGATACGCAGTATTTT; CDR3: CASSPSGSPLDTQYF
D: -; V: TRBV5-1; J: TRBJ2-5; size: many; DNA: TGCGCCAGCAGCGAGGGGGTACGGGGAGAGACCCAGTACTTC; CDR3: CASSEGVRGETQYF
D: TRBD2; V: TRBV5-4; J: TRBJ2-7; size: many; DNA: TGTGCCAGCAGCTCGGGGACTAGCGGGCGCGCGCACTACGAGCAGTACTTC; CDR3: CASSSGTSGRAHYEQYF
D: -; V: TRBV9; J: TRBJ1-4; size: many; DNA: TGTGCCAGCAGCGTAGATCCGGGCCACGCTTCGGGTGAAAAACTGTTTTTT; CDR3: CASSVDPGHASGEKLFF
D: -; V: TRBV6-5; J: TRBJ1-4; size: many; DNA: TGTGCCAGCAGTTATGACACCACGAAGCATAATGAAAAACTGTTTTTT; CDR3: CASSYDTTKHNEKLFF
D: -; V: TRBV6-2/TRBV6-3; J: TRBJ2-5; size: few; DNA: TGTGCCAGCAGTCTCATCAGGGGCAGGGAGACCCAGTACTTC; CDR3: CASSLIRGRETQYF
D: -; V: TRBV9; J: TRBJ2-7; size: few; DNA: TGTGCCAGCAGCGCCTCTCCGGGGGCCGGATACGAGCAGTACTTC; CDR3: CASSASPGAGYEQYF
D: -; V: TRBV21-1; J: TRBJ2-4; size: many; DNA: TGTGCCAGCAGCAAAGCACCTTCAGGGGGGCCAGAACTAGCCAAAAACATTCAGTACTTC; CDR3: CASSKAPSGGPELAKNIQYF
D: -; V: TRBV18; J: TRBJ1-2; size: few; DNA: TGTGCCAGCTCACCACCGTCAGGTTTAGACTATGGCTACACCTTC; CDR3: CASSPPSGLDYGYTF
D: -; V: TRBV11-2; J: TRBJ2-1; size: few; DNA: TGTGCCAGCAGCCTCGGGGTCGCCAGCGGGTTCTTC; CDR3: CASSLGVASGFF
D: -; V: TRBV5-6; J: TRBJ1-1; size: many; DNA: TGTGCCAGCAAACGGTCGGCAGGGCTGCTTACTGAAGCTTTCTTT; CDR3: CASKRSAGLLTEAFF
D: TRBD1; V: TRBV12-3/TRBV12-4; J: TRBJ1-5; size: -; DNA: TGTGCCAGCACCTTAGGACAGGGCAATCAGCCCCAGCATTTT; CDR3: CASTLGQGNQPQHF
D: -; V: TRBV4-3; J: TRBJ2-5; size: many; DNA: TGCGCCAGCAGCCAAGACACGCAAGAGACCCAGTACTTC; CDR3: CASSQDTQETQYF
D: TRBD2; V: TRBV14; J: TRBJ2-2; size: -; DNA: TGTGCCAGCACTTTAGCGGGGAACACCGGGGAGCTGTTTTTT; CDR3: CASTLAGNTGELFF
D: TRBD2; V: TRBV13; J: TRBJ2-1; size: few; DNA: TGTGCCAGCAGCCCCGGGAGGTACAATGAGCAGTTCTTC; CDR3: CASSPGRYNEQFF
D: -; V: TRBV2; J: TRBJ2-7; size: many; DNA: TGTGCCAGCAGTGAAGCGGTAACAGGGTCCTCCGAGCAGTACTTC; CDR3: CASSEAVTGSSEQYF
D: -; V: TRBV5-6; J: TRBJ2-7; size: many; DNA: TGTGCCAGCAGCTTGGATGGCCGCAACTACGAGCAGTACTTC; CDR3: CASSLDGRNYEQYF
D: -; V: TRBV4-1; J: TRBJ2-1; size: many; DNA: TGCGCCAGCAGCCAAGAGGGATTAGCCTCCTACAATGAGCAGTTCTTC; CDR3: CASSQEGLASYNEQFF
D: TRBD2; V: TRBV4-3; J: TRBJ2-7; size: many; DNA: TGCGCCAGCAGCCAAGATCGGGGGGGGATCTACGAGCAGTACTTC; CDR3: CASSQDRGGIYEQYF
D: -; V: TRBV28; J: TRBJ2-3; size: many; DNA: TGTGCCAGCAGTGACGGGGGGCCCACAGATACGCAGTATTTT; CDR3: CASSDGGPTDTQYF